This T cell receptor beta chain stems from a study of Ad26.COV2.S vaccination and SARS-CoV-2 variants. Study-wide background: Among those in the COV1001 Ad26.COV2.S trial arm was the donor.

Method: immunoSEQ multiplex PCR; TCRdb's copy keeps in-frame clones and lacks some. The sample shows a few hundred thousand clones, approximately 92% of them seen only once. Treatment indicated: about 20 received Ad26.COV2.S at low or high dose, single or two shots; a few received placebo; per-sample allocation not given. Samples were taken on day 63 after the first vaccine or placebo injection. The CDR3 totals 15 residues. Germline values: CDR1 SGDLS, CDR2 YYNGEE. Trimming took off 0 bases at V and 8 bases at J, with 17 bases between the two ends. The chain joins TRBV9 to TRBJ1-2, with D hard to call. The starting material was peripheral blood, obtained in a trial of Ad26.COV2.S vaccine versus placebo. This sequence originates from a person between 18 and 59 years old who received the Ad26.COV2.S COVID-19 vaccine or a placebo. The CDR3 loop reads CASSVDNRRNEGYTF. CDR3 bases: TGTGCCAGCAGCGTAGATAATCGTAGGAATGAAGGCTACACCTTC.